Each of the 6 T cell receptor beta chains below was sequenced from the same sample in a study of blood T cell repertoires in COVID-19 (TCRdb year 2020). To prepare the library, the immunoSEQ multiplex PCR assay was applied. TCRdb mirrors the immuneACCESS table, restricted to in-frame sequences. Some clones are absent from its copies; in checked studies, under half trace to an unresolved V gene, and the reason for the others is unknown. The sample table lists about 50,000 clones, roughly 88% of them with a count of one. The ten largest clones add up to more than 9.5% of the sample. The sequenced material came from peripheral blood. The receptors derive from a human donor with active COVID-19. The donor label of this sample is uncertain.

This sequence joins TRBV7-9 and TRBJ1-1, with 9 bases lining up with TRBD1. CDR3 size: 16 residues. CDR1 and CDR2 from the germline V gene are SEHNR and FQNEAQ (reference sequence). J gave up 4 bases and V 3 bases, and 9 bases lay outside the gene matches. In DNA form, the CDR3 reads TGTGCCAGCAGCTTCCCCGGGACAGGGAAGGGCACTGAAGCTTTCTTT. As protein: CASSFPGTGKGTEAFF.

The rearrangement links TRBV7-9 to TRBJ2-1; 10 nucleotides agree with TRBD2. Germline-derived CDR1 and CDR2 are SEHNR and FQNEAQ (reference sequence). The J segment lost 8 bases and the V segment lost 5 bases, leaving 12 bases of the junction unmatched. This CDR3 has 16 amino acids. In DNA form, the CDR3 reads TGTGCCAGCAGCCCGAGCGCTAGCGGGGGCAGAGATGAGCAGTTCTTC. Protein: CASSPSASGGRDEQFF.

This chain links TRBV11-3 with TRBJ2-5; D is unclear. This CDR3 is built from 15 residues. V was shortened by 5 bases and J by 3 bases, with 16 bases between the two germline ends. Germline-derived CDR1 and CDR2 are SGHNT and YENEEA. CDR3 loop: CASSPVGGQEETQYF. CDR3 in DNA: TGTGCCAGCAGCCCGGTAGGTGGGCAAGAAGAGACCCAGTACTTC.

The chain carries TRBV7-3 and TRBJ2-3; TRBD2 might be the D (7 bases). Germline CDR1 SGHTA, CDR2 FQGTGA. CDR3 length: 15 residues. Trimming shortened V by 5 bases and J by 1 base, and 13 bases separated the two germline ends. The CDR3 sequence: CASSRRGGGTDTQYF. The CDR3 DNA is TGTGCCAGCAGCAGGAGGGGGGGTGGCACAGATACGCAGTATTTT.

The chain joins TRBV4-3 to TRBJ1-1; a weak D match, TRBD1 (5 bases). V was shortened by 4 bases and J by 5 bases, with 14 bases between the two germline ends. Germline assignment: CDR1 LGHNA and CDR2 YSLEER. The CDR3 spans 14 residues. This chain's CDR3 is CASSLGTRGTEAFF. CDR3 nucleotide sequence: TGCGCCAGCAGCCTCGGGACTCGGGGGACTGAAGCTTTCTTT.

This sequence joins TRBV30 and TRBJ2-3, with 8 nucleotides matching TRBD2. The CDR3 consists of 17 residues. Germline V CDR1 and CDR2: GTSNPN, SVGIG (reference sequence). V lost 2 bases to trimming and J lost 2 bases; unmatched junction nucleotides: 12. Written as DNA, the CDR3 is TGTGCCTGGAGTCCGTTATGGGGGCGGGGGGACACAGATACGCAGTATTTT. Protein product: CAWSPLWGRGDTDTQYF.